This record looks at one T cell receptor (beta chain) sequence and its context. This CDR3 region has 15 residues. V trimming: 4 bases; J trimming: 4 bases; junction bases outside the gene matches: 9. Germline V gene data show CDR1 as SGHRS and CDR2 as YFSETQ. The templates were synthetic TCR analogs, and they were spiked into each PCR. The protocol was immunoSEQ multiplex PCR, while the TCRdb copy is restricted to in-frame clones and leaves out a portion. Of 58,000 or so clones in the sample, 86% were seen once. The sample is drawn from a study of PD-L1 blockade in urothelial cancer. Study information: T cells were recovered from blood samples at a median of roughly 150,000.

The rearrangement uses TRBV5-1 and TRBJ2-7, with TRBD2 matching over 9 bases. This sequence originates from a man aged 50 or older with urothelial cancer. Sample: PBMCs, taken around atezolizumab (anti-PD-L1) treatment. As DNA, the CDR3 is TGCGCCAGCAGCCCGCGGGAGGGCCTAGCGTACGAGCAGTACTTC. This encodes CASSPREGLAYEQYF.